This T cell receptor (beta chain) was sequenced in a study of shared clonotypes between healthy human individuals. Deep level was the assay's run setting. Libraries were prepared by immunoSEQ multiplex PCR; TCRdb keeps only in-frame clonotypes and omits some of them. The table has over 850,000 clones, 75% to 80% seen once. To note about this clone: Its matching antigen is unknown. This CDR3 is also generated by other DNA sequences in the sample.

Trimming stripped 0 bases from V and 0 bases from J, with 3 bases between. Germline V CDR1 and CDR2: SGHRS, YFSETQ. This CDR3 contains 14 residues. General study points: Specimens sampled were limited to blood, with tissue repertoires likely differing. When naive CD4 clonotypes were compared across a few donors, 4% to 6.5% were shared. An anticipated effect of sequencing depth on clonotype sharing among donors was recognized.

The rearrangement links TRBV5-1 to TRBJ2-2; D ambiguous. The sample comprised memory CD4+ T cells from PBMCs. Documented subset: CD45RA-negative fraction. This TCR came from a man aged 18 to 30 in good health. Some clones in this sample may be carry-over from other donors' samples. DNA of the CDR3: TGCGCCAGCAGCTTGGGGGCGAACACCGGGGAGCTGTTTTTT. Protein sequence: CASSLGANTGELFF. The full variable domain, its missing parts supplied by reference TRBV5-1 and TRBJ2-2, is KAGVTQTPRYLIKTRGQQVTLSCSPISGHRSVSWYQQTPGQGLQFLFEYFSETQRNKGNFPGRFSGRQFSNSRSEMNVSTLELGDSALYLCASSLGANTGELFFGEGSRLTVL.